Shown below are 25 T cell receptor beta chains from a single sample sequenced in a study of early T cells in non-severe SARS-CoV-2 infection. TCRdb itself ran the 5' RACE reads through MiXCR, one entry per CDR3 protein. This sample has some 76,000 distinct CDR3 sequences, with roughly 13% found just once. Sequencing used whole blood. The source is an adult who was a healthcare worker with PCR-confirmed SARS-CoV-2 infection or an uninfected control (not recorded which).

This clonotype was recorded at least ten times. The chain recombines TRBV7-8 with TRBJ2-3; a possible D gene is TRBD2 (7 bases). Germline assignment: CDR1 SGHVS and CDR2 FQNEAQ. The CDR3 extends over 15 amino acids. With 2 bases removed from V and 3 bases from J, the gap between germline ends came to 12 bases. CDR3 nucleotides: TGTGCCAGCAGCTTACTCGGGGGGCCGACAGATACGCAGTATTTT. Amino acids: CASSLLGGPTDTQYF.

A few counts support this clonotype. The V and J genes are TRBV28 and TRBJ2-7; D remains unclear. V shed 8 bases and J shed 0 bases, with 14 bases lying between them. The CDR3 runs 14 residues. CDR1 and CDR2 from the germline V gene are MDHEN and SYDVKM. The CDR3 DNA follows: TGTGCCAGCGTGTCGCAGGACCCCTCCTACGAGCAGTACTTC. This encodes CASVSQDPSYEQYF.

This clonotype was seen a few times. The chain carries TRBV29-1 and TRBJ1-1, with 7 bases fitting TRBD1. CDR3 size: 12 residues. Germline-derived CDR1 and CDR2 are SQVTM and ANQGSEA. V lost 7 bases to trimming and J lost 5 bases; unmatched junction nucleotides: 7. CDR3 loop: CSAVTGKTEAFF. DNA for the CDR3: TGCAGCGCAGTGACAGGGAAGACTGAAGCTTTCTTT.

CDR3 sequence (DNA): TGTGCCAGCAGTTACGTACTCCTAAAGTTCTTC. This encodes CASSYVLLKFF. J is TRBJ2-1 and V is TRBV6-2 or TRBV6-3, with D unresolved. Germline V gene data show CDR1 as MNHEY and CDR2 as SVGEGT. There are 11 residues in the CDR3. V was shortened by 2 bases and J by 14 bases, with 10 bases between the two germline ends.

This rearrangement joins TRBV7-2 to TRBJ2-7; TRBD2 agrees at 7 bases. The CDR3 has 14 amino acids. The J segment lost 3 bases and the V segment lost 3 bases, leaving 5 bases of the junction unmatched. From germline, CDR1 is SGHTA and CDR2 FQGNSA. The CDR3 protein is CASSLVRGNYEQYF. CDR3 DNA sequence: TGTGCCAGCAGCTTGGTGCGGGGGAACTACGAGCAGTACTTC.

This clonotype was counted many times. The chain uses TRBV4-2 and TRBJ1-1; D is perhaps TRBD1 (6 bases). CDR1 and CDR2 (germline): LGHNA, YNFKEQ. The CDR3 sequence is 12 residues long. With 4 bases removed from V and 7 bases from J, the gap between germline ends came to 10 bases. In DNA, the CDR3 is TGTGCCAGCAGCCTCAACAGGGATGAAGCTTTCTTT. Protein product: CASSLNRDEAFF.

V and J are TRBV18 and TRBJ1-1; D remains ambiguous. Germline V gives CDR1 KGHSH, CDR2 LQKENI. The CDR3 totals 13 residues. V lost 2 bases, J lost 4 bases, and 8 bases lay in between. CDR3 sequence (DNA): TGTGCCAGCTCACCAGTAGGGTTCACTGAAGCTTTCTTT. Protein sequence: CASSPVGFTEAFF.

This clonotype was found a few times. The chain is built from TRBV28 and TRBJ2-5; 8 bases agree with TRBD2. Germline-derived CDR1 and CDR2 are MDHEN and SYDVKM. The CDR3 is 14 residues long. The junction had 2 bases not matched to a gene; V was cut back by 2 bases and J by 3 bases. The CDR3 region has the DNA TGTGCCAGCAGTTTAACAGCGGGGGAAGAGACCCAGTACTTC. Translation gives CASSLTAGEETQYF.

The chain uses TRBV6-5 and TRBJ1-1; perhaps TRBD1 as D (5 bases). Trimming left V 6 bases short and J 4 bases short, with 12 bases between. The CDR3 is made up of 13 amino acids. The V gene's germline CDR1 is MNHEY and CDR2 SVGAGI. The CDR3: CASRRGASTEAFF. CDR3 nucleotide sequence: TGTGCCAGCAGACGCGGGGCCTCCACTGAAGCTTTCTTT.

This clonotype has ten or more counts. DNA for the CDR3: TGTGCCAGCAGTGTCTCTCTGACAGGGAGCTACAATGAGCAGTTCTTC. Its protein is CASSVSLTGSYNEQFF. The rearrangement joins TRBV6-2 or TRBV6-3 to TRBJ2-1; the match to TRBD1 covers 7 bases. The CDR3 sequence is 16 residues long. Trimming cost V 5 bases and J 3 bases; bases outside gene matches: 10. Germline V gives CDR1 MNHEY, CDR2 SVGEGT.

In its sample, this clonotype was seen a few times. The rearrangement links TRBV7-2 to TRBJ1-2; 10 bases line up with TRBD1. The germline V gene has CDR1 SGHTA and CDR2 FQGNSA. The CDR3 sequence is 15 residues long. Germline trimming cut 6 bases from V and 8 bases from J; bases unmatched to any gene: 12. The CDR3 DNA reads as TGTGCCAGCAGTCTAACGGGGGACAGGGGTTCGGGCTACACCTTC. It codes for CASSLTGDRGSGYTF.

The chain couples TRBV7-2 to TRBJ1-1; D is ambiguous. Germline V gene sequence: CDR1 SGHTA, CDR2 FQGNSA. V shed 4 bases and J shed 4 bases, with 13 bases lying between them. The CDR3 is 14 residues long. CDR3 sequence: CASSSPRGFTEAFF. Written as DNA, the CDR3 is TGTGCCAGCAGCTCCCCTAGAGGTTTCACTGAAGCTTTCTTT.

This clonotype has more than one count but fewer than ten. The chain uses TRBV10-3 and TRBJ2-1; 10 bases are shared with TRBD2. V lost 7 bases to trimming and J lost 4 bases; unmatched junction nucleotides: 4. The CDR3 contains 14 residues. Germline values: CDR1 ENHRY, CDR2 SYGVKD. The CDR3, as DNA: TGTGCCATCACCCCTAGCGGGGGATACAATGAGCAGTTCTTC. Its protein product is CAITPSGGYNEQFF.

This clonotype was counted many times. This chain links TRBV18 with TRBJ1-6; no clear D. The V gene's germline CDR1 is KGHSH and CDR2 LQKENI. V lost 3 bases and J lost 0, with 3 bases in between. This CDR3 has 14 residues. CDR3 DNA: TGTGCCAGCTCACCGCCCTCCTATAATTCACCCCTCCACTTT. Its translation is CASSPPSYNSPLHF. The variable domain in full, completed from reference TRBV18 and TRBJ1-6, reads NAGVMQNPRHLVRRRGQEARLRCSPMKGHSHVYWYRQLPEEGLKFMVYLQKENIIDESGMPKERFSAEFPKEGPSILRIQQVVRGDSAAYFCASSPPSYNSPLHFGNGTRLTVT.

The chain uses TRBV3-1 and TRBJ1-5; the D gene is possibly TRBD1 (6 bases). The CDR3 loop spans 14 amino acids. Germline V gene sequence: CDR1 LGHDT, CDR2 YNNKEL (reference sequence). Trimming cost V 2 bases and J 7 bases, with 12 bases left between them. CDR3 nucleotides: TGTGCCAGCAGCCAACAGGGGAGAGGACAGCCCCAGCATTTT. Translation gives CASSQQGRGQPQHF.

This clonotype was observed a few times. V gene TRBV18 combines with J gene TRBJ2-3; 12 bases are a match to TRBD2. The CDR3 loop spans 18 amino acids. Germline CDR1 KGHSH, CDR2 LQKENI. V shed 2 bases, J shed 7 bases, and the junction held 13 bases outside the gene matches. Here the CDR3 reads CASSPRPPTSGGINTQYF. The DNA for the CDR3 is TGTGCCAGCTCACCAAGGCCTCCGACTAGCGGGGGAATCAATACGCAGTATTTT. Complete variable domain (other parts from reference TRBV18 and TRBJ2-3): NAGVMQNPRHLVRRRGQEARLRCSPMKGHSHVYWYRQLPEEGLKFMVYLQKENIIDESGMPKERFSAEFPKEGPSILRIQQVVRGDSAAYFCASSPRPPTSGGINTQYFGPGTRLTVL.

At least ten counts were recorded for this clonotype. The rearrangement links TRBV10-3 to TRBJ1-2; 9 nucleotides line up with TRBD1. Germline trimming cut 7 bases from V and 4 bases from J; bases unmatched to any gene: 13. CDR3 length equals 16 residues. CDR1 and CDR2 from the germline V gene are ENHRY and SYGVKD. The chain's CDR3 is CAIKEGQGPNSYGYTF. DNA for the CDR3: TGTGCCATCAAAGAAGGACAGGGGCCTAACTCCTATGGCTACACCTTC.

The chain has TRBV20-1 and TRBJ1-4; D might be TRBD1 (5 bases). The CDR3 contains 13 residues. Germline-derived CDR1 and CDR2 are DFQATT and SNEGSKA (reference sequence). V was trimmed by 6 bases and J by 5 bases, leaving 13 bases between them. The CDR3 reads CSADRDPNEKLFF. DNA for the CDR3: TGCAGTGCCGACCGGGACCCCAATGAAAAACTGTTTTTT.

This clonotype was seen more than once but under ten times. The chain is built from TRBV3-1 and TRBJ1-1, with 8 bases that match TRBD1. CDR1 LGHDT and CDR2 YNNKEL come from the germline V gene (reference sequence). The CDR3 runs to 15 residues. The trim removed 2 bases at V and 1 base at J, leaving 3 bases unmatched. The CDR3 protein is CASSQTGTGNTEAFF. The DNA for the CDR3 is TGTGCCAGCAGCCAAACCGGGACAGGGAACACTGAAGCTTTCTTT.

This clonotype was counted only a few times. The CDR3 DNA reads as TGTGCCAGCAGCCCGGGGCGCACAGATACGCAGTATTTT. Its protein is CASSPGRTDTQYF. The chain employs TRBV7-2 and TRBJ2-3; D possibly matches TRBD1 or TRBD2 (5 bases each). Trimming left V 5 bases short and J 1 base short, with 7 bases between. Germline V gene sequence: CDR1 SGHTA, CDR2 FQGNSA. The CDR3 spans 13 residues.

This clonotype was counted many times. The chain employs TRBV11-2 and TRBJ2-1; a weak D match, TRBD1 (6 bases). Germline V gives CDR1 SGHAT, CDR2 FQNNGV. The CDR3 loop spans 13 amino acids. Between the trimmed V and J ends, which lost 3 bases and 8 bases, there was a span of 11 bases. CDR3 residues: CASSFDRIHEQFF. The CDR3 nucleotides are TGTGCCAGCAGCTTTGACAGGATCCATGAGCAGTTCTTC.

V and J are TRBV29-1 and TRBJ2-5; possible D gene TRBD2, 6 bases. The length of the CDR3 is 13 residues. V lost 7 bases, J lost 0 bases, and 12 bases lay in between. Germline CDR1 SQVTM, CDR2 ANQGSEA. CDR3 in DNA: TGCAGCGGGAGGGGAGTAAACCAAGAGACCCAGTACTTC. Translated: CSGRGVNQETQYF.

This clonotype was counted ten times or more. The chain carries TRBV12-3 or TRBV12-4 and TRBJ2-1; D not certain. CDR3 size: 14 residues. With 3 bases removed from V and 4 bases from J, the gap between germline ends came to 10 bases. This CDR3 is CASSFMELYNEQFF. The CDR3 region has the DNA TGTGCCAGCAGTTTTATGGAGCTATACAATGAGCAGTTCTTC.

The sample holds a few counts of this clonotype. V is TRBV7-6 and J is TRBJ2-7; D may be TRBD2 (6 bases). Germline loops: CDR1 SGHVS, CDR2 FNYEAQ. V was clipped by 5 bases and J by 2 bases, with 16 bases between them. This CDR3 is 15 amino acids long. The CDR3 coding sequence is TGTGCCAGCAGCCCACGGAGGGGTAACACCTACGAGCAGTACTTC. Translation: CASSPRRGNTYEQYF.

This clonotype was observed many times. The chain joins TRBV5-1 to TRBJ2-3; the D gene is possibly TRBD1 (5 bases). The germline V and J ends were trimmed by 4 bases and 3 bases, with 9 bases remaining between them. The germline V gene encodes CDR1 SGHRS and CDR2 YFSETQ. CDR3 length: 13 residues. The CDR3 sequence: CASSDQGTDTQYF. CDR3 DNA sequence: TGCGCCAGCAGCGATCAGGGAACAGATACGCAGTATTTT.